What follows are 20 T cell receptor beta chains derived from one specimen sequenced in a study of somatic mutations in cytotoxic T cells in rheumatoid arthritis listed by TCRdb under 2017. Library construction relied on the immunoSEQ multiplex PCR assay. TCRdb limited this immuneACCESS table to in-frame rearrangements with V and J called. A share of clones is missing; checked studies link under half to unresolved V genes, and the rest is unexplained. Here the sample has over 8,000 clones; 65% to 75% occur a single time. The ten largest clones represent over 35% of the sample. Sequenced input: CD8+ T cells sorted from blood. Source of these receptors: an adult with rheumatoid arthritis.

V and J are TRBV11-2 and TRBJ2-7, with a tentative D call TRBD1 (6 bases). The germline V and J ends were trimmed by 1 base and 4 bases, with 11 bases remaining between them. The CDR3 loop spans 14 amino acids. In germline, CDR1 is SGHAT, CDR2 FQNNGV. The CDR3 region is CASSLGGPAYEQYF. The DNA for the CDR3 is TGTGCCAGCAGCTTAGGGGGGCCCGCTTACGAGCAGTACTTC.

The chain links TRBV19 to TRBJ1-5; TRBD1 agrees at 7 bases. Losses at the gene ends were 1 base for V and 4 bases for J; bases not matched to a gene: 4. The germline CDR1 and CDR2 sequences are LNHDA and SQIVND (reference sequence). This CDR3 has 15 residues. The CDR3 DNA is TGTGCCAGTAGTATAGCCGACAGGGTAAATCAGCCCCAGCATTTT. Amino acid sequence: CASSIADRVNQPQHF.

This chain uses TRBV28 with TRBJ1-5; the D gene is possibly TRBD1 (5 bases). The V gene lost 6 bases and the J gene lost 4 bases, with 19 bases spanning the gap. This CDR3 comprises 16 residues. The germline gives CDR1 MDHEN, CDR2 SYDVKM. The CDR3 region is CASSPPERDGNQPQHF. CDR3 sequence (DNA): TGTGCCAGCAGCCCCCCCGAGAGGGACGGTAATCAGCCCCAGCATTTT.

This chain joins TRBV4-2 and TRBJ2-7; D remains unclear. The V and J ends lost 0 bases and 2 bases respectively, with 5 bases between them. This CDR3 spans 13 amino acids. Germline CDR1 reads LGHNA; CDR2 reads YNFKEQ. The CDR3 DNA follows: TGTGCCAGCAGCCAAGATTTAACCTACGAGCAGTACTTC. Amino acids: CASSQDLTYEQYF.

This clone was picked up one time. This chain joins TRBV28 and TRBJ2-7; 10 bases agree with TRBD2. The germline V gene encodes CDR1 MDHEN and CDR2 SYDVKM. CDR3 length: 14 amino acids. With V trimmed by 8 bases and J by 2 bases, 6 bases remained unmatched. The CDR3 region is CASGGLAETYEQYF. The CDR3 coding sequence is TGTGCCAGCGGAGGACTAGCGGAGACCTACGAGCAGTACTTC.

The chain couples TRBV5-1 to TRBJ2-3; D ambiguous. CDR1 is SGHRS, CDR2 YFSETQ, per germline. The length of the CDR3 is 12 residues. V lost 2 bases and J lost 1, with 2 bases in between. The CDR3 loop reads CASSFRTDTQYF. Written as DNA, the CDR3 is TGCGCCAGCAGCTTCCGCACAGATACGCAGTATTTT.

This clone was counted a few times. The chain employs TRBV5-5 and TRBJ2-7; 7 bases match TRBD2. The J segment lost 0 bases and the V segment lost 1 base, leaving 7 bases of the junction unmatched. From germline, CDR1 is SGHKS and CDR2 YYEKEE (reference sequence). The CDR3 is made up of 16 amino acids. CDR3 residues: CASSLHIAGSSYEQYF. The CDR3 DNA follows: TGTGCCAGCAGCTTGCATATAGCGGGTAGCTCCTACGAGCAGTACTTC.

This chain uses TRBV11-2 with TRBJ2-6; unclear D gene. Germline loops: CDR1 SGHAT, CDR2 FQNNGV. There are 13 residues in the CDR3. Between the trimmed V and J ends, which lost 8 bases and 1 base, there was a span of 6 bases. For the CDR3, the DNA is TGTGCCAGCCCTGAATCTGGGGCCAACGTCCTGACTTTC. As protein: CASPESGANVLTF.

In this sample, this clone turned up a few times. The chain's CDR3 is CASRAGGFGYTF. CDR3 bases: TGTGCCAGCAGGGCAGGGGGCTTTGGCTACACCTTC. This chain uses TRBV2 with TRBJ1-2; 8 bases match TRBD1. From germline, CDR1 is SNHLY and CDR2 FYNNEI. The CDR3 has 12 residues. J was trimmed by 7 bases and V by 6 bases; bases with no gene match: 4.

The chain combines TRBV15 with TRBJ1-6; possibly TRBD1 for D (5 bases). This CDR3 is built from 16 residues. Trimming left V 4 bases short and J 9 bases short, with 19 bases between. Germline CDR1 reads LNHNV; CDR2 reads YYDKDF (reference sequence). CDR3 nucleotides: TGTGCCACCAGCACTTCGGCGGGGACCCACGGTTCACCCCTCCACTTT. It encodes CATSTSAGTHGSPLHF.

A word on this clone: A read error may account for a junction end that differs from germline. This chain joins TRBV10-3 and TRBJ1-4; D is unresolved. The CDR3 covers 14 residues. The germline gives CDR1 ENHRY, CDR2 SYGVKD. In DNA, the CDR3 is TGTGCCAGCAGTACATTGGAAACTAATGAAAAACTGTTTTTT. This encodes CASSTLETNEKLFF.

V usage is TRBV6-5 and J usage is TRBJ2-3; 7 bases align to TRBD2. V was clipped by 0 bases and J by 6 bases; unmatched bases: 6. Germline lookup yields CDR1 MNHEY and CDR2 SVGAGI. CDR3 length: 15 amino acids. The chain's CDR3 is CASSYSISGRDTQYF. The CDR3 region has the DNA TGTGCCAGCAGTTACTCGATATCCGGGAGGGATACGCAGTATTTT.

This clone was seen only once. This rearrangement joins TRBV4-3 to TRBJ2-5; no firm D call. The V end was cut by 0 bases, the J end by 0 bases, with 11 bases between. CDR1 and CDR2 (germline): LGHNA, YSLEER. The CDR3 is made up of 16 amino acids. CDR3 nucleotide sequence: TGCGCCAGCAGCCAAGAAGTTAGTCAGTACCAAGAGACCCAGTACTTC. This codes for CASSQEVSQYQETQYF.

This sequence joins TRBV28 and TRBJ2-7; a possible D gene is TRBD2 (5 bases). Trimming cost V 6 bases and J 5 bases, with 14 bases left between them. Germline V gene sequence: CDR1 MDHEN, CDR2 SYDVKM. CDR3 length equals 13 residues. CDR3: CASRPPGWDEQYF. As DNA, the CDR3 is TGTGCCAGCAGGCCCCCGGGGTGGGACGAGCAGTACTTC. Looking up the rest from reference TRBV28 and TRBJ2-7 gives the full variable domain: DVKVTQSSRYLVKRTGEKVFLECVQDMDHENMFWYRQDPGLGLRLIYFSYDVKMKEKGDIPEGYSVSREKKERFSLILESASTNQTSMYLCASRPPGWDEQYFGPGTRLTVT.

The V gene is TRBV5-1, the J gene TRBJ2-1; TRBD2 agrees at 13 bases. CDR1 is SGHRS, CDR2 YFSETQ, per germline. V lost 4 bases to trimming and J lost 8 bases; unmatched junction nucleotides: 6. The CDR3 consists of 15 residues. The CDR3 loop is CASSIGLAGDYEQFF. CDR3 nucleotides: TGCGCCAGCAGCATAGGACTAGCGGGAGACTATGAGCAGTTCTTC.

V usage is TRBV7-9 and J usage is TRBJ2-3; D is undetermined. Trimming left V 3 bases short and J 0 bases short, with 10 bases between. CDR3 length: 15 residues. The germline V gene encodes CDR1 SEHNR and CDR2 FQNEAQ (reference sequence). This CDR3 is CASSFGSESTDTQYF. CDR3 DNA: TGTGCCAGCAGCTTCGGTTCGGAGAGCACAGATACGCAGTATTTT. Full variable domain (missing parts from reference TRBV7-9 and TRBJ2-3): DTGVSQNPRHKITKRGQNVTFRCDPISEHNRLYWYRQTLGQGPEFLTYFQNEAQLEKSRLLSDRFSAERPKGSFSTLEIQRTEQGDSAMYLCASSFGSESTDTQYFGPGTRLTVL.

There are a few counts of this clone. V usage is TRBV2 and J usage is TRBJ1-5; possible D gene TRBD1, 5 bases. The CDR3 has 13 amino acids. Germline CDR1 SNHLY, CDR2 FYNNEI. Trimming shortened V by 6 bases and J by 2 bases, and 8 bases separated the two germline ends. The CDR3 here is CASRGVGNQPQHF. The CDR3 DNA follows: TGTGCCAGCAGGGGGGTGGGCAATCAGCCCCAGCATTTT.

J is TRBJ2-5 and V is TRBV9, with D tentatively TRBD2 (7 bases). The CDR3 contains 15 residues. V lost 0 bases, J lost 2 bases, and 11 bases lay in between. Germline-derived CDR1 and CDR2 are SGDLS and YYNGEE. This chain's CDR3 is CASSVEGGHQETQYF. The CDR3 region has the DNA TGTGCCAGCAGCGTAGAGGGGGGGCATCAAGAGACCCAGTACTTC. Using reference TRBV9 and TRBJ2-5 for the parts outside the CDR3, the full variable domain is DSGVTQTPKHLITATGQRVTLRCSPRSGDLSVYWYQQSLDQGLQFLIQYYNGEERAKGNILERFSAQQFPDLHSELNLSSLELGDSALYFCASSVEGGHQETQYFGPGTRLLVL.

By its share, this clone is medium-sized. The chain uses TRBV19 and TRBJ2-1, with TRBD2 as a possible D gene (5 bases). Germline V gene lookup returns CDR1 LNHDA and CDR2 SQIVND (reference sequence). The CDR3 consists of 17 residues. V was shortened by 0 bases and J by 6 bases, with 18 bases between the two germline ends. CDR3 in DNA: TGTGCCAGTAGTATAGATCCCCCCGGGGTAGGGTCCAATGAGCAGTTCTTC. The encoded protein is CASSIDPPGVGSNEQFF.

The rearrangement links TRBV5-6 to TRBJ2-2, with 11 bases matching TRBD2. There are 16 residues in the CDR3. V lost 0 bases and J lost 4; bases outside the gene matches: 2. The germline V gene encodes CDR1 SGHDT and CDR2 YYEEEE. The CDR3 DNA sequence: TGTGCCAGCAGCTTGGGACTAGCGGGATTCACCGGGGAGCTGTTTTTT. Protein product: CASSLGLAGFTGELFF.